The text below deals with one T cell receptor beta chain. The sample belongs to a study of T cell responses to AZD1222 COVID-19 vaccine. Between the trimmed V and J ends, which lost 4 bases and 2 bases, there was a span of 3 bases. Germline V gene sequence: CDR1 LNHDA, CDR2 SQIVND (reference sequence). The CDR3 is made up of 13 amino acids. The protocol was immunoSEQ multiplex PCR, while the TCRdb copy is restricted to in-frame clones and leaves out a portion. The sample holds about 63,000 clones, about 83% seen once. Second doses were pooled across both intervals (about 4 or about 12 weeks). The source is an adult who received the AZD1222 COVID-19 vaccine. The input for sequencing was peripheral blood, taken 28 days after the second AZD1222 dose. The chain is built from TRBV19 and TRBJ2-6; D unclear. Written as DNA, the CDR3 is TGTGCCAGTAGTAATCCTGGGGCCAACGTCCTGACTTTC. Translation: CASSNPGANVLTF.